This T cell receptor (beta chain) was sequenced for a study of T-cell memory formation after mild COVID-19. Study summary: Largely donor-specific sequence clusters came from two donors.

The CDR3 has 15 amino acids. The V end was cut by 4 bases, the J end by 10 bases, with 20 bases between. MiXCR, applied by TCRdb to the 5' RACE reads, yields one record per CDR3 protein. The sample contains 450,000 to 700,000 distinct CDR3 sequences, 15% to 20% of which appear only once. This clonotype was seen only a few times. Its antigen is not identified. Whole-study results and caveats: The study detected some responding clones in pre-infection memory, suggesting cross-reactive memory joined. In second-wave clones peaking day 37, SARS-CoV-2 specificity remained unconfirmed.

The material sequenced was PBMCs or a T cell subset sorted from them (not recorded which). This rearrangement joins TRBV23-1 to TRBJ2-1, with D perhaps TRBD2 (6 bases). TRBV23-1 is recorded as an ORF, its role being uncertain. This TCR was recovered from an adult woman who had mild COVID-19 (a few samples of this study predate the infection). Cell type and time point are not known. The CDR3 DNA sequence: TGCGCCAGCAGTCGAAGGGATAGGGAGGCTAGGGAGCAGTTCTTC. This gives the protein CASSRRDREAREQFF.